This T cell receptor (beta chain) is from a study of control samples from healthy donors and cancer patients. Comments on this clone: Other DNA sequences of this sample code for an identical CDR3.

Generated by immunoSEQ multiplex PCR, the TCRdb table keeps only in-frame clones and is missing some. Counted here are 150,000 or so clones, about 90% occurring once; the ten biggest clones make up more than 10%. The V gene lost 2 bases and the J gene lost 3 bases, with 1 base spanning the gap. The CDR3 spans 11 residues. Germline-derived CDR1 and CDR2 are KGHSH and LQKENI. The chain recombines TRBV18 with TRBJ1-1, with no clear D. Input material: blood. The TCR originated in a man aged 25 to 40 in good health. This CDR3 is CASSPDTEAFF. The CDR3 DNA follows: TGTGCCAGCTCACCAGACACTGAAGCTTTCTTT.